Below, 12 T cell receptor beta chains from the same sample are listed, as sequenced in a study of CD8 T cells in ankylosing spondylitis. Study conclusions and caveats: The study identified a TCR beta motif of fewer than 10 highly homologous variants that appeared characteristic of ankylosing spondylitis blood.

In TCRdb, the 5' RACE reads were re-called with MiXCR into one record per CDR3 protein. The repertoire holds roughly 700,000 distinct CDR3 sequences, with around 19% as singletons. These receptors lack a known antigen. The sequenced sample was blood, either unsorted or a sorted T cell fraction (not recorded which). The source of these receptors is a male donor with ankylosing spondylitis.

V gene TRBV6-5 combines with J gene TRBJ2-5, with unresolved D. CDR3 size: 14 residues. Trimming stripped 2 bases from V and 1 base from J, with 8 bases between. CDR1 and CDR2 from the germline V gene are MNHEY and SVGAGI. CDR3 residues: CASSYEQPQETQYF. The CDR3 bases are TGTGCCAGCAGTTACGAACAGCCCCAAGAGACCCAGTACTTC.

This clonotype was recorded a few times. The V and J genes are TRBV3-1 and TRBJ2-5; TRBD2 agrees at 10 bases. The V gene end was trimmed by 2 bases and the J gene end by 5 bases; junction bases not matched to a gene: 17. Germline-derived CDR1 and CDR2 are LGHDT and YNNKEL (reference sequence). The CDR3 spans 19 residues. The chain's CDR3 is CASSQHPPSGGAYGETQYF. In DNA, the CDR3 is TGTGCCAGCAGCCAACACCCCCCAAGCGGGGGGGCCTATGGGGAGACCCAGTACTTC.

This sequence joins TRBV20-1 and TRBJ1-4, with unresolved D. There are 14 residues in the CDR3. The V end lost 6 bases, the J end lost 0 bases, and 11 bases lay between the germline ends. Germline V gene lookup returns CDR1 DFQATT and CDR2 SNEGSKA (reference sequence). This CDR3 reads CSALPEATNEKLFF. As DNA, the CDR3 is TGCAGTGCACTCCCCGAAGCAACTAATGAAAAACTGTTTTTT.

V and J are TRBV12-5 and TRBJ1-1; maybe TRBD1 (5 bases). Germline V gene sequence: CDR1 LGHNT, CDR2 FRNRAP. Trimming removed 1 base at V and 8 bases at J, with 20 bases between. The CDR3 runs to 16 residues. The CDR3 DNA reads as TGTGCTAGTGGTTTGGCCCTGCTCTCGACAGCAAAAGAAGCTTTCTTT. Amino acid sequence: CASGLALLSTAKEAFF.

The chain employs TRBV29-1 and TRBJ1-1, with D perhaps TRBD1 (5 bases). Germline V lookup: CDR1 SQVTM, CDR2 ANQGSEA. The ends were cut back, 6 bases at V and 1 base at J, with 18 bases in the middle. The CDR3 runs to 15 residues. This CDR3 is CSVRGVNQPNTEAFF. The CDR3, as DNA: TGCAGCGTCCGGGGGGTTAATCAGCCGAACACTGAAGCTTTCTTT.

This clonotype turned up a few times. V is TRBV20-1 and J is TRBJ2-1; TRBD2 agrees at 12 bases. This CDR3 has 16 amino acids. V lost 3 bases, J lost 3 bases, and 6 bases stayed unmatched. Germline CDR1 and CDR2: DFQATT and SNEGSKA (reference sequence). The CDR3 protein is CSARSLAGGYYNEQFF. The DNA for the CDR3 is TGCAGTGCTAGGTCCCTAGCGGGAGGGTACTACAATGAGCAGTTCTTC.

The chain employs TRBV29-1 and TRBJ2-2; 7 nucleotides line up with TRBD1. This CDR3 is built from 13 residues. V gave up 4 bases and J gave up 4 bases; unmatched junction bases: 3. Germline CDR1 is SQVTM and CDR2 is ANQGSEA. CDR3 region: CSVVKGATGELFF. CDR3 bases: TGCAGCGTTGTGAAGGGGGCCACCGGGGAGCTGTTTTTT.

This clonotype was seen a few times. The V and J genes are TRBV6-6 and TRBJ2-1; D call uncertain. Germline CDR1 MNHNY, CDR2 SVGAGI (reference sequence). Trimming left V 7 bases short and J 5 bases short, with 9 bases between. This CDR3 contains 12 residues. The chain's CDR3 is CASNQRNNEQFF. DNA for the CDR3: TGTGCCAGCAACCAACGCAACAATGAGCAGTTCTTC.

The chain employs TRBV4-1 and TRBJ2-1, with D unclear. Per the germline V gene, CDR1 is MGHRA and CDR2 is YSYEKL. V dropped 3 bases and J dropped 6 bases, with 9 bases sitting between them. This CDR3 region has 13 residues. In DNA, the CDR3 is TGCGCCAGCAGCCAGGGCAGCCCCAATGAGCAGTTCTTC. Encoded protein: CASSQGSPNEQFF.

This clonotype was picked up a small number of times. The chain employs TRBV2 and TRBJ1-1; TRBD1 matches at 8 bases. The CDR3 has 12 amino acids. V dropped 4 bases and J dropped 11; count of bases not matched to a gene: 6. Germline V gives CDR1 SNHLY, CDR2 FYNNEI. The CDR3 DNA reads TGTGCCAGCAGTGCAGGGGGCAATTATGCTTTCTTT. This encodes CASSAGGNYAFF. The complete variable domain, with remaining parts taken from reference TRBV2 and TRBJ1-1, reads EPEVTQTPSHQVTQMGQEVILRCVPISNHLYFYWYRQILGQKVEFLVSFYNNEISEKSEIFDDQFSVERPDGSNFTLKIRSTKLEDSAMYFCASSAGGNYAFFGQGTRLTVV.

The chain uses TRBV7-3 and TRBJ2-1, with 8 bases aligning to TRBD2. Germline assignment: CDR1 SGHTA and CDR2 FQGTGA. The CDR3 length is 15 residues. The V and J ends lost 5 bases and 7 bases, in that order; junction bases with no gene match: 10. CDR3 sequence reads: CASSQTSGQGNEQFF. CDR3 bases: TGTGCCAGCAGCCAAACTAGCGGCCAAGGGAATGAGCAGTTCTTC.

The V gene is TRBV5-1, the J gene TRBJ1-3, with TRBD1 matching over 10 bases. V shed 4 bases and J 2 bases; nucleotides not matched to a gene: 9. CDR3 size: 17 residues. Germline V CDR1 and CDR2: SGHRS, YFSETQ. CDR3 sequence: CASSLNPGTGAGNTIYF. The CDR3 coding sequence is TGCGCCAGCAGCCTCAACCCCGGGACAGGGGCTGGAAACACCATATATTTT.